This T cell receptor (beta chain) was obtained from a study of beta chain features in type 1 diabetes. All of the isolated RNA was reverse transcribed, so expressed TCRB transcripts were sequenced. Assay used: immunoSEQ multiplex PCR; TCRdb lists only in-frame clones, some missing. This sample has about 930,000 clones, with about a sixth found just once. This clone was counted a few times. Its cognate antigen is unknown. Each donor gave one heparinised blood draw averaging approximately 100 mL. General study results and limits: The cDNA sequencing approach could over-represent high-TCR-expressing cells. There was a moderate but significant shortening of TCRB CDR3s in all four CD4+ subsets of Type 1 diabetes patients.

The sequenced material came from naive CD4+ T cells from blood. The clonotype was recovered from a woman between 18 and 29 years old in good health.

CDR3 nucleotide sequence: TGTGCCAGTAGTATAGGCCCCGGGGGCCAGCCTGAAGCTTTCTTT. It yields the protein CASSIGPGGQPEAFF. The chain has TRBV19 and TRBJ1-1, with a possible D match to TRBD1 (6 bases). The CDR3 is 15 residues long. The V gene lost 1 base and the J gene lost 6 bases, with 15 bases spanning the gap. Germline V gene lookup returns CDR1 LNHDA and CDR2 SQIVND (reference sequence).